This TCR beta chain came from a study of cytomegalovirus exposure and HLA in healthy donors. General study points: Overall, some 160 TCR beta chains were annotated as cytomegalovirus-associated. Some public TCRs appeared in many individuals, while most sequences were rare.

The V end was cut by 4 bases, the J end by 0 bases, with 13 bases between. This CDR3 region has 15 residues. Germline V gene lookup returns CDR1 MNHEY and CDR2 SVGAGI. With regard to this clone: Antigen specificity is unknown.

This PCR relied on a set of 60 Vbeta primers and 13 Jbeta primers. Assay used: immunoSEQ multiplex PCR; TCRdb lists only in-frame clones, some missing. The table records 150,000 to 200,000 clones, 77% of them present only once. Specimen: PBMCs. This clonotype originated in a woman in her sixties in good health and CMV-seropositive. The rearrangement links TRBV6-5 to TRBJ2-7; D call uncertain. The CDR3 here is CASSSPQRYSYEQYF. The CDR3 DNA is TGTGCCAGCAGTTCCCCCCAACGGTACTCCTACGAGCAGTACTTC.